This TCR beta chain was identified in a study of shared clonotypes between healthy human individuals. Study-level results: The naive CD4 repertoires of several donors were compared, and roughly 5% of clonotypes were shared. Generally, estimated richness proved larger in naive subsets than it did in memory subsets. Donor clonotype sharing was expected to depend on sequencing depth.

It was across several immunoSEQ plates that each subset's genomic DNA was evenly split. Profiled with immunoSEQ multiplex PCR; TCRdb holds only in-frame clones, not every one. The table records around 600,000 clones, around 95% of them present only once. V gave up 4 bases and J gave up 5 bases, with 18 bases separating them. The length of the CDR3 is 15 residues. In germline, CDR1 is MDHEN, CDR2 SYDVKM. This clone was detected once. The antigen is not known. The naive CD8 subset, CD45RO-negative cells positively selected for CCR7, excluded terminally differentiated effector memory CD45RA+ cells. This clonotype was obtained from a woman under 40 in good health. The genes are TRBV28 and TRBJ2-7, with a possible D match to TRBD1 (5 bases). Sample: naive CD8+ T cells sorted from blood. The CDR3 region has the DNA TGTGCCAGCAGTTACAGGTTCTCTGGTCGGGACGAGCAGTACTTC. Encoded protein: CASSYRFSGRDEQYF.